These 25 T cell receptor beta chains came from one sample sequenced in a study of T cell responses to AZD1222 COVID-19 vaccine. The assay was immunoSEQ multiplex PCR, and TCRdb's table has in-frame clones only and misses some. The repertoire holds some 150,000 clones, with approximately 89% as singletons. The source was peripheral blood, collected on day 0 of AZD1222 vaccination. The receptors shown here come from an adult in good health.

CDR3 in DNA: TGTGCCAGCAGCCCCCCGCCGGGGACTAGCGGACCTCAAGAGACCCAGTACTTC. It is translated as CASSPPPGTSGPQETQYF. V usage is TRBV5-6 and J usage is TRBJ2-5; 11 nucleotides match TRBD2. The germline V gene has CDR1 SGHDT and CDR2 YYEEEE. The CDR3 length is 18 residues. V gave up 4 bases and J gave up 2 bases; unmatched junction bases: 13.

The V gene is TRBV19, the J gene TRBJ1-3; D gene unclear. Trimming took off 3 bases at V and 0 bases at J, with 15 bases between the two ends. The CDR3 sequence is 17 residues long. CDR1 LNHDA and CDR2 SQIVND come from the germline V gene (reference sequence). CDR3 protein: CASSISGRSFSGNTIYF. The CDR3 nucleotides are TGTGCCAGTAGTATTTCGGGCAGGTCCTTCTCTGGAAACACCATATATTTT.

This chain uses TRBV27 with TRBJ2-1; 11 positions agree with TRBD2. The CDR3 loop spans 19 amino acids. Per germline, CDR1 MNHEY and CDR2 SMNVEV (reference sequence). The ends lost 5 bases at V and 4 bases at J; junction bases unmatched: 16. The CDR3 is CASSPLYTGTSGEYNEQFF. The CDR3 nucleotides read TGTGCCAGCAGTCCTCTTTACACCGGGACTAGCGGAGAGTACAATGAGCAGTTCTTC.

The CDR3 bases are TGTGCCAGCAGCCTAGGGGCCGGGGTGGAAAAACTGTTTTTT. Translation gives CASSLGAGVEKLFF. The gene calls are TRBV9 and TRBJ1-4; the D gene is possibly TRBD1 (5 bases). Looked up from germline, CDR1 is SGDLS and CDR2 is YYNGEE. This CDR3 has 14 residues. The V end was cut by 4 bases, the J end by 8 bases, with 15 bases between.

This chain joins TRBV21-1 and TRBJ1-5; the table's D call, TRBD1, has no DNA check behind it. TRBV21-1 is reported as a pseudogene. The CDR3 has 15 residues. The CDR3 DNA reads TGTGCCAGCTTGGGGGACAGGTCCGGCAATCAGCCCCAGCATTTT. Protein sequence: CASLGDRSGNQPQHF.

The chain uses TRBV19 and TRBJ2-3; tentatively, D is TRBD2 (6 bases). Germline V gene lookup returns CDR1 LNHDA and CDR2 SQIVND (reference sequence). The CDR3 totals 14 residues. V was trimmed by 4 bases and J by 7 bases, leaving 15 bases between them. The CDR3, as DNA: TGTGCCAGTAGTACCCGGGACTCTGAAAATACGCAGTATTTT. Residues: CASSTRDSENTQYF.

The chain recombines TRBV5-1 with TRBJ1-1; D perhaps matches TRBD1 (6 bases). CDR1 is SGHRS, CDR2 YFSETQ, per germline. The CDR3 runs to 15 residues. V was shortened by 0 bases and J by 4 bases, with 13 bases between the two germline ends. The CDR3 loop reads CASSLGNRGGTEAFF. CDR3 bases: TGCGCCAGCAGCTTGGGCAACAGAGGGGGCACTGAAGCTTTCTTT.

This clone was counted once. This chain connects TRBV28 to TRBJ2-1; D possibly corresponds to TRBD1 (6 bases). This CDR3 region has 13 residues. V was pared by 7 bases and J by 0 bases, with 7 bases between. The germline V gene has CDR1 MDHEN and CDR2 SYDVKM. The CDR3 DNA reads TGTGCCAGCACAGGGGTCTCCTACAATGAGCAGTTCTTC. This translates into CASTGVSYNEQFF.

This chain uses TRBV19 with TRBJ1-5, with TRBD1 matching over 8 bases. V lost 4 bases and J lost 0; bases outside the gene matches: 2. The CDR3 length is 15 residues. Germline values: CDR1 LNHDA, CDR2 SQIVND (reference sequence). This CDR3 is CASSKGQVSNQPQHF. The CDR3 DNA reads TGTGCCAGTAGTAAGGGACAGGTTAGCAATCAGCCCCAGCATTTT.

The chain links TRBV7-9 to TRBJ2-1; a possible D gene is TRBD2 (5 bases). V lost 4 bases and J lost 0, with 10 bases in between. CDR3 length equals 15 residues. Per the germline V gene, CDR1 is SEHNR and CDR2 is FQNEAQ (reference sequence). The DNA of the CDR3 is TGTGCCAGCAGCTACCCGGGGAGCTCCTACAATGAGCAGTTCTTC. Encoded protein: CASSYPGSSYNEQFF.

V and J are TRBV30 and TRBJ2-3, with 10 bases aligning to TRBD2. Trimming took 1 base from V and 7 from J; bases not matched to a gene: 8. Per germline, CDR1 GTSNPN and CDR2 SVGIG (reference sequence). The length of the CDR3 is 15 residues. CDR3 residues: CAWSGQLAGPNTQYF. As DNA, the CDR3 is TGTGCCTGGAGTGGTCAACTAGCGGGACCTAATACGCAGTATTTT.

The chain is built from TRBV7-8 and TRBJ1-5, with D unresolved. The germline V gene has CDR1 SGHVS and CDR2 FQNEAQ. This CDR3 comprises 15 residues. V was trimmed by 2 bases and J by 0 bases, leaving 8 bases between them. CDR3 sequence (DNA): TGTGCCAGCAGCTTAATAGGATATAGCAATCAGCCCCAGCATTTT. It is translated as CASSLIGYSNQPQHF.

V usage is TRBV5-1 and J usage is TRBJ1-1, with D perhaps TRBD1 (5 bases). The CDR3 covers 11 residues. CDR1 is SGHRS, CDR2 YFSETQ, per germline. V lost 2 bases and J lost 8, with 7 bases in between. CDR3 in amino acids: CASSFAGEAFF. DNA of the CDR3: TGCGCCAGCAGCTTCGCAGGGGAAGCTTTCTTT. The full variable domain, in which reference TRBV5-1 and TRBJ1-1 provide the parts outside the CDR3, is KAGVTQTPRYLIKTRGQQVTLSCSPISGHRSVSWYQQTPGQGLQFLFEYFSETQRNKGNFPGRFSGRQFSNSRSEMNVSTLELGDSALYLCASSFAGEAFFGQGTRLTVV.

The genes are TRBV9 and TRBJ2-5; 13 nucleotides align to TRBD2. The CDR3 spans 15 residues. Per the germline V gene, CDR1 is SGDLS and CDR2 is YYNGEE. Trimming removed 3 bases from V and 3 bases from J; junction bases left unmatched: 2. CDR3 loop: CASSGTSGSKETQYF. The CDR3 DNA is TGTGCCAGCAGCGGGACTAGCGGGAGTAAAGAGACCCAGTACTTC.

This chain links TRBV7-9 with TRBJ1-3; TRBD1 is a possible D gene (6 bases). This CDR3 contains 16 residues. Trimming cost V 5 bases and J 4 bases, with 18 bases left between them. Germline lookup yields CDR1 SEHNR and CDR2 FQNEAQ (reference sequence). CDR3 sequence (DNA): TGTGCCAGCAGCCCCCCGGGGGCCTTGAGGGGAAACACCATATATTTT. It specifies CASSPPGALRGNTIYF.

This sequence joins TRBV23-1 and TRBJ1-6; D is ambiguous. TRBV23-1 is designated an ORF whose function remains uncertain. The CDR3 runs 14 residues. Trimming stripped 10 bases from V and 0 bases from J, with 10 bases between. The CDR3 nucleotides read TGCGCCACCGATGACTCCTCCTATAATTCACCCCTCCACTTT. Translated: CATDDSSYNSPLHF.

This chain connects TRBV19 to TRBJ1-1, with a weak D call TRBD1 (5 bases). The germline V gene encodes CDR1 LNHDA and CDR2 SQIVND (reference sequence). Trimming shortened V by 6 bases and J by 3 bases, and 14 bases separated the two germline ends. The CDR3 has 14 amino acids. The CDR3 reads CASRLVGTDTEAFF. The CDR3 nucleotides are TGTGCCAGTAGATTGGTGGGGACGGACACTGAAGCTTTCTTT.

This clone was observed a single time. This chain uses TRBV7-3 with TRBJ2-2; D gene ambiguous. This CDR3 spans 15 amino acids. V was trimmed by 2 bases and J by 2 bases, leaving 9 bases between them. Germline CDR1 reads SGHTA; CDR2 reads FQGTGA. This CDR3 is CASSLVRVNTGELFF. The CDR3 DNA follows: TGTGCCAGCAGCTTAGTCCGAGTTAACACCGGGGAGCTGTTTTTT.

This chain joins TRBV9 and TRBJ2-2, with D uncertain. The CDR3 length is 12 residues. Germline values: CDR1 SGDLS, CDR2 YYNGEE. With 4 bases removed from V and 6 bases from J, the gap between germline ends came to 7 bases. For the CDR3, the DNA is TGTGCCAGCAGCTTAAGTGCCGGGGAGCTGTTTTTT. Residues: CASSLSAGELFF.

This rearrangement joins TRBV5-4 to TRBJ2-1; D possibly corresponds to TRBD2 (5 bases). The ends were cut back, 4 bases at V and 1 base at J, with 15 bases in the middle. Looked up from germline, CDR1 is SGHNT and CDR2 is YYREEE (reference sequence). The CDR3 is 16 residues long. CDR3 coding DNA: TGTGCCAGCAGCCTACCTACCCCGGGGTCCTACAATGAGCAGTTCTTC. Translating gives CASSLPTPGSYNEQFF.

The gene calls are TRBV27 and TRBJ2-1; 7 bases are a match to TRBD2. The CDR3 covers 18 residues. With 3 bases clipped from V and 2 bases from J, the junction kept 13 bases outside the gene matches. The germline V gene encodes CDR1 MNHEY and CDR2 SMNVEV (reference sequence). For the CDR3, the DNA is TGTGCCAGCAGTTTGGGAGGGGAGCAACTAGTTCCCTACAATGAGCAGTTCTTC. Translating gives CASSLGGEQLVPYNEQFF.

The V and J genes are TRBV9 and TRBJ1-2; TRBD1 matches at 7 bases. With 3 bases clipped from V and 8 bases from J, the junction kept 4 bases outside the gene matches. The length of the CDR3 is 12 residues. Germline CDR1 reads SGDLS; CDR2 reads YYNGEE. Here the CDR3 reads CASSARDSGYTF. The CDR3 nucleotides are TGTGCCAGCAGCGCCCGGGACAGCGGCTACACCTTC.

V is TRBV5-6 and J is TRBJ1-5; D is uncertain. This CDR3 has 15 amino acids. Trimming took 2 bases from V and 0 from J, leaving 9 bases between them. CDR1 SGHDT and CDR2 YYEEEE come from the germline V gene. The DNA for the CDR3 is TGTGCCAGCAGCTTTGGCGGCTATAGCAATCAGCCCCAGCATTTT. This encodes CASSFGGYSNQPQHF.

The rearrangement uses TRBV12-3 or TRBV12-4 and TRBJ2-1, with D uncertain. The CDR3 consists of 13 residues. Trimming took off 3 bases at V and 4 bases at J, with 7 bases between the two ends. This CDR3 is CASSFRSYNEQFF. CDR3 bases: TGTGCCAGCAGTTTTCGCAGTTACAATGAGCAGTTCTTC.

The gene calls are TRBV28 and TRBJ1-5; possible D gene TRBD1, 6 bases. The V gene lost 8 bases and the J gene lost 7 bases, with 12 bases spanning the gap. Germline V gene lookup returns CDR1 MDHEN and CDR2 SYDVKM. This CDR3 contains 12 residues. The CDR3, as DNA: TGTGCCAGCGGAGGGGGGAGACAGCCCCAGCATTTT. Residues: CASGGGRQPQHF.